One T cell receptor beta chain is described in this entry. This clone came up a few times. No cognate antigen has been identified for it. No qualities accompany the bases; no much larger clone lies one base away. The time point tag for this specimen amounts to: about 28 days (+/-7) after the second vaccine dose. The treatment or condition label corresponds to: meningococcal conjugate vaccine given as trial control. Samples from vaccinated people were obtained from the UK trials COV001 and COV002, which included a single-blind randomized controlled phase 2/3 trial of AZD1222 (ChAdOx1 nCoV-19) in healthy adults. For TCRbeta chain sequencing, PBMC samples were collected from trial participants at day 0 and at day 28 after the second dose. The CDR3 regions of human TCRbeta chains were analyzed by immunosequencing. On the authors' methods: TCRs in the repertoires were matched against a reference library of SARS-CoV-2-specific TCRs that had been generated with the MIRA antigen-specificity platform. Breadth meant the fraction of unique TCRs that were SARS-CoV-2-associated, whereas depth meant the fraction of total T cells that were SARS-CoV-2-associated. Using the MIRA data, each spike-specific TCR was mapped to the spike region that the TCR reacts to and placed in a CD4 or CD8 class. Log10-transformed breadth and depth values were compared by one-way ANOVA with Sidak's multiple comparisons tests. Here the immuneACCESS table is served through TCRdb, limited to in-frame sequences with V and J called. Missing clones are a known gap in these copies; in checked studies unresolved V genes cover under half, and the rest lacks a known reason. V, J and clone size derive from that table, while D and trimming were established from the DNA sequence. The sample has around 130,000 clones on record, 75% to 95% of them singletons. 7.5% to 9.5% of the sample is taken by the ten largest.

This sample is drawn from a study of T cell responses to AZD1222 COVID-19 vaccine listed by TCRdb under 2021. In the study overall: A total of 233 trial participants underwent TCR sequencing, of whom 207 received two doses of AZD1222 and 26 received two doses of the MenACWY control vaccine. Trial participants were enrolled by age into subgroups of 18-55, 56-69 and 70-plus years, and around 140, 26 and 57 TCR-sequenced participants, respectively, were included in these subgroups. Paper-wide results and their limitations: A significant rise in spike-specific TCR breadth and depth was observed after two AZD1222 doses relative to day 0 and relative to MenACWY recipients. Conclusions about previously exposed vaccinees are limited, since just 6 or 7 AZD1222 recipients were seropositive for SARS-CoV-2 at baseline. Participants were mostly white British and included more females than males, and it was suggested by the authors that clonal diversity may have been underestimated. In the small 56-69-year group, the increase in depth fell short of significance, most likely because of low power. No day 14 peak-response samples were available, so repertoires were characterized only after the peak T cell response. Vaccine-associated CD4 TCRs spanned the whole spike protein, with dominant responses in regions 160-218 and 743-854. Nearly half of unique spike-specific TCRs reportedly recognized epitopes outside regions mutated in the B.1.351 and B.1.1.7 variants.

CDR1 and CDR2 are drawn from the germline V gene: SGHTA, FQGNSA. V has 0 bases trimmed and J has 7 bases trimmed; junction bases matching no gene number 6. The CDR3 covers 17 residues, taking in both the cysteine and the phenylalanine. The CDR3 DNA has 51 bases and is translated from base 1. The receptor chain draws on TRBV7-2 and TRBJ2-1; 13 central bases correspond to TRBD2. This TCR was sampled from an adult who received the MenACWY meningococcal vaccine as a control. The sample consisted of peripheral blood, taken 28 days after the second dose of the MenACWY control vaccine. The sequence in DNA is TGTGCCAGCAGCTTAGCGGTGGGACTAGCGGGGAAGAATGAGCAGTTCTTC. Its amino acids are CASSLAVGLAGKNEQFF.